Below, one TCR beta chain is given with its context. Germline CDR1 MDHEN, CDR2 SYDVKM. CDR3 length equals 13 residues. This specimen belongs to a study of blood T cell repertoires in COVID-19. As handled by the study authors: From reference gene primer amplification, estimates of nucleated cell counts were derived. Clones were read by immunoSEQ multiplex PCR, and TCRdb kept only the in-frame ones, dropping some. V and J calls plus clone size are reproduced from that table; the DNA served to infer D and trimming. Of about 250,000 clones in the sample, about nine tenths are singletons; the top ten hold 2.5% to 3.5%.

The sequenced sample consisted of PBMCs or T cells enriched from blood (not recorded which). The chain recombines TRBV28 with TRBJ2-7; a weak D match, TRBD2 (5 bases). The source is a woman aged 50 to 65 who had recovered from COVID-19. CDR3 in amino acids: CFAARASPYEQYF. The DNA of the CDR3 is TGTTTCGCCGCGAGAGCTAGCCCCTACGAGCAGTACTTC.